The source of this T cell receptor (beta chain) is a study of T cell responses to AZD1222 COVID-19 vaccine. In germline, CDR1 is KGHSH, CDR2 LQKENI. With 2 bases clipped from V and 3 bases from J, the junction kept 7 bases outside the gene matches. There are 16 residues in the CDR3. Here immunoSEQ multiplex PCR was the method, and the copy in TCRdb shows in-frame clones only, minus some. The sample holds nearly 110,000 clones, around 90% seen once. The sequence was obtained from an adult in good health. The source material was peripheral blood, sampled on day 0 of AZD1222 vaccination. This chain joins TRBV18 and TRBJ1-5, with 7 positions matching TRBD1. The CDR3 nucleotides read TGTGCCAGCTCACCAGAGACAGGGATGTACAATCAGCCCCAGCATTTT. Its protein product is CASSPETGMYNQPQHF.